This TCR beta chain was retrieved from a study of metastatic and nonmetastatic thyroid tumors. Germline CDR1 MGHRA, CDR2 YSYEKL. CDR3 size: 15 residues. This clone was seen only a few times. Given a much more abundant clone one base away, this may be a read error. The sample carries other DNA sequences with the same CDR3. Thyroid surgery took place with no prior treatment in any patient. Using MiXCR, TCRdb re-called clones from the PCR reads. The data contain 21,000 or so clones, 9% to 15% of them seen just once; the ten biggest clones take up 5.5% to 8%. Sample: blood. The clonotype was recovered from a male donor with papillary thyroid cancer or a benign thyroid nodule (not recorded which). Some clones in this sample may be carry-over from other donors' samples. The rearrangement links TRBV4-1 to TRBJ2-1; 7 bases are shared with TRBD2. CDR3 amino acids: CAGSQGSSGYNEQFF. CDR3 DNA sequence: TGCGCCGGCAGCCAAGGCTCTAGCGGATACAATGAGCAGTTCTTC.